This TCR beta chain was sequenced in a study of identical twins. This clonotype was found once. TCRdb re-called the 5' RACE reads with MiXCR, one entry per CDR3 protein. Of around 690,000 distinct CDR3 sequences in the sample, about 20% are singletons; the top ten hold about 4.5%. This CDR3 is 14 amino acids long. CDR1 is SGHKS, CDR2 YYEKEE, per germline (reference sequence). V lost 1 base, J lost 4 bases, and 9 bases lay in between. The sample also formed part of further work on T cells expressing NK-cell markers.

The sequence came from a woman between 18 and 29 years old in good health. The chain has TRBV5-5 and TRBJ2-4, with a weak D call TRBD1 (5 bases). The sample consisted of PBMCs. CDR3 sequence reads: CASSLYDSKNIQYF. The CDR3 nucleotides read TGTGCCAGCAGCTTGTATGACAGTAAAAACATTCAGTACTTC.